This T cell receptor (beta chain) was documented in a study of blood T cell repertoires in COVID-19. Turning to the study itself: Sample material is recorded as cDNA or gDNA derived from T cells, B-cell-depleted T cells, or PBMCs.

The CDR3 covers 14 residues. CDR1 is SNHLY and CDR2 is FYNNEI in the germline V gene. With V trimmed by 6 bases and J by 1 base, 4 bases remained unmatched. In the original workflow: Amplification from reference gene primers served as the basis for estimated nucleated cell counts. Clones were read by immunoSEQ multiplex PCR, and TCRdb kept only the in-frame ones, dropping some. D and trimming were read from the DNA, whereas the V and J calls and clone size are those reported in that table. The sample includes more than 300,000 clones, around 90% seen only once; the top ten take around 5.9%. Participants were aged about 18 to 90 years, lived in over 20 US areas, and enrolled virtually. Allocation to cohorts depended on clinical history reported by the participants.

Sequences were obtained from PBMCs or T cells enriched from blood (not recorded which). The rearrangement joins TRBV2 to TRBJ2-3; TRBD1 aligns across 7 bases. The receptor was isolated from a woman under 40 who had recovered from COVID-19. The CDR3 DNA sequence: TGTGCCAGCAGAAACGGACAGGGCACAGATACGCAGTATTTT. This sequence encodes CASRNGQGTDTQYF.